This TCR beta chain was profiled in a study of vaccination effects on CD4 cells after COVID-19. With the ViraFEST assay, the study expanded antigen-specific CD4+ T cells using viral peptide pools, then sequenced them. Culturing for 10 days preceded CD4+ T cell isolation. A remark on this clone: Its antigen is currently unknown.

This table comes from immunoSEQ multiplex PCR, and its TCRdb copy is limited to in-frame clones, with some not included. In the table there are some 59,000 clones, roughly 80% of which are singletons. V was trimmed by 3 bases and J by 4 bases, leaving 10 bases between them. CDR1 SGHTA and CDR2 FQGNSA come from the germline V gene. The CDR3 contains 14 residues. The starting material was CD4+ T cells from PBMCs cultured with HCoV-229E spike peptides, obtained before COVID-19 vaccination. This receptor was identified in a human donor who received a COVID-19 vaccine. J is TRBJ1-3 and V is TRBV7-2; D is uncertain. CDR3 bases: TGTGCCAGCAGCTTCGGGGTAGGGGGAAACACCATATATTTT. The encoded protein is CASSFGVGGNTIYF.